One sample yielded the 24 T cell receptor beta chains listed below, sequenced in a study of T cell responses to AZD1222 COVID-19 vaccine. Profiled with immunoSEQ multiplex PCR; TCRdb holds only in-frame clones, not every one. The sample lists around 130,000 clones; around 94% were seen once. Sequenced here: peripheral blood, sampled on day 0 of AZD1222 vaccination. Receptor source: an adult in good health.

The V gene is TRBV21-1, the J gene TRBJ2-5. TRBV21-1 is reported as a pseudogene. This CDR3 is 14 amino acids long. The CDR3 is CASSKGVGRETQYF. The CDR3 nucleotides read TGTGCCAGCAGCAAAGGGGTTGGCCGAGAGACCCAGTACTTC.

V gene TRBV3-1 (or the pseudogene TRBV3-2) combines with J gene TRBJ1-2; D gene ambiguous. V was pared by 0 bases and J by 3 bases, with 11 bases between. The CDR3 has 15 residues. CDR1 is LGHDT, CDR2 YNNKEL, per germline (reference sequence). The CDR3 sequence: CASSQDGWAYYGYTF. The CDR3 DNA sequence: TGTGCCAGCAGCCAAGACGGGTGGGCGTACTATGGCTACACCTTC.

The chain couples TRBV9 to TRBJ1-4; D ambiguous. The CDR3 is 14 amino acids. V was clipped by 4 bases and J by 4 bases, with 11 bases between them. CDR1 is SGDLS and CDR2 is YYNGEE in the germline V gene. This CDR3 is CASSRDVVNEKLFF. In DNA form, the CDR3 reads TGTGCCAGCAGCCGAGACGTAGTTAATGAAAAACTGTTTTTT.

This chain uses TRBV11-2 with TRBJ2-7; 9 nucleotides line up with TRBD2. Germline CDR1 and CDR2: SGHAT and FQNNGV. Trimming removed 2 bases from V and 5 bases from J; junction bases left unmatched: 10. CDR3 length: 16 residues. The CDR3 region is CASSLLGREGQHEQYF. CDR3 DNA sequence: TGTGCCAGCAGCTTATTGGGGCGGGAGGGCCAGCACGAGCAGTACTTC.

V gene TRBV10-3 combines with J gene TRBJ2-3; 11 positions match TRBD2. The trim removed 6 bases at V and 3 bases at J, leaving 17 bases unmatched. The CDR3 loop spans 19 amino acids. The germline V gene encodes CDR1 ENHRY and CDR2 SYGVKD. Here the CDR3 DNA reads TGTGCCATCAGGCCGGACAGGGAACTAGCGGGAGCGTTTACAGATACGCAGTATTTT. The encoded protein is CAIRPDRELAGAFTDTQYF.

This clone was found once. This chain connects TRBV4-3 to TRBJ1-2; TRBD1 is a possible D gene (5 bases). CDR1 is LGHNA, CDR2 YSLEER, per germline. Trimming removed 0 bases from V and 8 bases from J, with 10 bases in between. This CDR3 spans 13 amino acids. In DNA, the CDR3 is TGCGCCAGCAGCCAAGATGGCAGGGTCGGCTACACCTTC. Residues: CASSQDGRVGYTF.

The V and J genes are TRBV9 and TRBJ1-1; D is possibly TRBD1 (5 bases). CDR1 is SGDLS, CDR2 YYNGEE, per germline. The CDR3 is 13 residues long. Trimming took off 4 bases at V and 4 bases at J, with 11 bases between the two ends. CDR3 in DNA: TGTGCCAGCAGCAGAGACAGTCCCACTGAAGCTTTCTTT. Translating it yields CASSRDSPTEAFF.

This clone showed up just a few times. The chain couples TRBV3-1 (or the pseudogene TRBV3-2) to TRBJ2-1, with a possible D match to TRBD2 (6 bases). This CDR3 comprises 17 residues. Germline V gives CDR1 LGHDT, CDR2 YNNKEL (reference sequence). V shed 0 bases and J shed 2 bases, with 14 bases lying between them. CDR3 region: CASSQESGRIPYNEQFF. In nucleotides, the CDR3 is TGTGCCAGCAGCCAAGAATCCGGGAGAATCCCCTACAATGAGCAGTTCTTC.

This clone has only a few counts. V and J are TRBV5-1 and TRBJ2-3; 7 nucleotides line up with TRBD2. V was clipped by 0 bases and J by 2 bases; unmatched bases: 0. Per germline, CDR1 SGHRS and CDR2 YFSETQ. The CDR3 is 14 amino acids. This CDR3 is CASSLERDTDTQYF. DNA of the CDR3: TGCGCCAGCAGCTTGGAGCGGGACACAGATACGCAGTATTTT.

This chain uses TRBV11-2 with TRBJ1-4, with TRBD1 as a possible D gene (5 bases). The length of the CDR3 is 15 residues. Germline V gene lookup returns CDR1 SGHAT and CDR2 FQNNGV. Trimming stripped 0 bases from V and 5 bases from J, with 10 bases between. Here the CDR3 reads CASSLEGDLNEKLFF. DNA of the CDR3: TGTGCCAGCAGCTTAGAGGGGGACCTCAATGAAAAACTGTTTTTT.

This chain joins TRBV5-8 and TRBJ1-5; the D is unclear. The CDR3 length is 14 residues. Germline CDR1 and CDR2: SGHTS and YDEGEE. Trimming pared 5 bases from V and 0 bases from J, leaving 9 bases between. CDR3 loop: CASSQMISNQPQHF. The CDR3 region has the DNA TGTGCCAGCAGTCAGATGATTAGCAATCAGCCCCAGCATTTT.

The chain recombines TRBV9 with TRBJ1-1, with D possibly being TRBD1 (6 bases). The V gene lost 0 bases and the J gene lost 2 bases, with 11 bases spanning the gap. Germline CDR1 reads SGDLS; CDR2 reads YYNGEE. This CDR3 contains 15 residues. In nucleotides, the CDR3 is TGTGCCAGCAGCGTAGGAGGGGACACCAACACTGAAGCTTTCTTT. Protein product: CASSVGGDTNTEAFF.

This clone was counted once. This chain uses TRBV6-2 or TRBV6-3 with TRBJ2-3, with 7 bases that match TRBD1. Germline lookup yields CDR1 MNHEY and CDR2 SVGEGT. This CDR3 has 15 amino acids. J was trimmed by 2 bases and V by 4 bases; bases with no gene match: 6. The CDR3 nucleotides are TGTGCCAGCAGTTTCCCTGGACAGGACACAGATACGCAGTATTTT. Its protein product is CASSFPGQDTDTQYF.

V gene TRBV7-3 combines with J gene TRBJ1-1; the D is unclear. The CDR3 has 17 residues. V was shortened by 1 base and J by 1 base, with 16 bases between the two germline ends. Germline V gene lookup returns CDR1 SGHTA and CDR2 FQGTGA. CDR3 loop: CASSLNQLGSGNTEAFF. CDR3 bases: TGTGCCAGCAGCTTAAACCAACTAGGGTCAGGGAACACTGAAGCTTTCTTT.

This rearrangement joins TRBV10-3 to TRBJ2-1, with 10 bases that match TRBD2. CDR3 length equals 17 residues. V gave up 6 bases and J gave up 2 bases; unmatched junction bases: 10. The V gene's germline CDR1 is ENHRY and CDR2 SYGVKD. DNA of the CDR3: TGTGCCATCAGCCGGACTAGCGGTCGGCCCACCTACAATGAGCAGTTCTTC. It yields the protein CAISRTSGRPTYNEQFF.

The gene calls are TRBV11-2 and TRBJ2-3; a weak D match, TRBD2 (5 bases). In germline, CDR1 is SGHAT, CDR2 FQNNGV. The V gene lost 2 bases and the J gene lost 5 bases, with 14 bases spanning the gap. The CDR3 sequence is 15 residues long. The CDR3 DNA sequence: TGTGCCAGCAGCTTAAACCGAGGGCAAGGAGATACGCAGTATTTT. Translation: CASSLNRGQGDTQYF. Full variable domain (missing parts from reference TRBV11-2 and TRBJ2-3): EAGVAQSPRYKIIEKRQSVAFWCNPISGHATLYWYQQILGQGPKLLIQFQNNGVVDDSQLPKDRFSAERLKGVDSTLKIQPAKLEDSAVYLCASSLNRGQGDTQYFGPGTRLTVL.

V gene TRBV9 combines with J gene TRBJ2-1; 7 bases match TRBD1. J was trimmed by 8 bases and V by 3 bases; bases with no gene match: 8. The CDR3 runs 14 residues. The germline V gene encodes CDR1 SGDLS and CDR2 YYNGEE. In nucleotides, the CDR3 is TGTGCCAGCAGCGGACAGGGTGGAGGTCATGAGCAGTTCTTC. It yields the protein CASSGQGGGHEQFF.

The chain recombines TRBV18 with TRBJ2-7, with a tentative D call TRBD2 (6 bases). The CDR3 is 14 residues long. Germline CDR1 reads KGHSH; CDR2 reads LQKENI. Trimming cost V 4 bases and J 3 bases, with 13 bases left between them. The CDR3 DNA sequence: TGTGCCAGCTCACTCGGGACTGGTAACTACGAGCAGTACTTC. Residues: CASSLGTGNYEQYF.

The CDR3 sequence is CASSQDRVTNYGYTF. The CDR3 region has the DNA TGTGCCAGCAGCCAAGACAGGGTTACTAACTATGGCTACACCTTC. The genes are TRBV4-2 and TRBJ1-2; possibly TRBD1 for D (5 bases). Trimming stripped 0 bases from V and 0 bases from J, with 8 bases between. CDR3 length: 15 residues. Germline CDR1 and CDR2: LGHNA and YNFKEQ.

CDR3 sequence reads: CATSDTGTGNQPQHF. CDR3 DNA: TGTGCCACCAGTGATACCGGGACAGGAAATCAGCCCCAGCATTTT. This sequence joins TRBV24-1 and TRBJ1-5; 8 bases are shared with TRBD1. Losses at the gene ends were 3 bases for V and 4 bases for J; bases not matched to a gene: 4. CDR1 KGHDR and CDR2 SFDVKD come from the germline V gene. This CDR3 contains 15 residues.

The chain combines TRBV6-5 with TRBJ1-1; D is ambiguous. The CDR3 totals 14 residues. Germline loops: CDR1 MNHEY, CDR2 SVGAGI. The ends were cut back, 2 bases at V and 3 bases at J, with 10 bases in the middle. Here the CDR3 DNA reads TGTGCCAGCAGTTACAGTGCGTCGTACACTGAAGCTTTCTTT. It is translated as CASSYSASYTEAFF.

This clone was seen just once. The J gene is TRBJ1-1, the V gene TRBV6-7; D call uncertain. TRBV6-7 carries the ORF label, with uncertain function. The CDR3 spans 15 residues. V was clipped by 2 bases and J by 1 base, with 11 bases between them. The DNA for the CDR3 is TGTGCCAGCAGTTACGTCCAGGATCCGAACACTGAAGCTTTCTTT. Its translation is CASSYVQDPNTEAFF.

The chain employs TRBV7-2 and TRBJ2-6, with 9 bases lining up with TRBD1. V lost 1 base and J lost 2; bases outside the gene matches: 9. CDR3 length: 19 amino acids. Per germline, CDR1 SGHTA and CDR2 FQGNSA. DNA of the CDR3: TGTGCCAGCAGCTTAGTCTGGACAGGGGATCGTACTGGGGCCAACGTCCTGACTTTC. Its translation: CASSLVWTGDRTGANVLTF. The whole variable domain, remainder taken from reference TRBV7-2 and TRBJ2-6, is GAGVSQSPSNKVTEKGKDVELRCDPISGHTALYWYRQSLGQGLEFLIYFQGNSAPDKSGLPSDRFSAERTGGSVSTLTIQRTQQEDSAVYLCASSLVWTGDRTGANVLTFGAGSRLTVL.

The rearrangement joins TRBV2 to TRBJ1-3; possibly TRBD1 for D (6 bases). Trimming removed 3 bases at V and 5 bases at J, with 14 bases between. This CDR3 spans 15 amino acids. Germline values: CDR1 SNHLY, CDR2 FYNNEI. In nucleotides, the CDR3 is TGTGCCAGCAGTGATTTCCTGCGGGGGCGAAACACCATATATTTT. Protein sequence: CASSDFLRGRNTIYF. The variable domain in full, with the rest retrieved from reference TRBV2 and TRBJ1-3, is EPEVTQTPSHQVTQMGQEVILRCVPISNHLYFYWYRQILGQKVEFLVSFYNNEISEKSEIFDDQFSVERPDGSNFTLKIRSTKLEDSAMYFCASSDFLRGRNTIYFGEGSWLTVV.